This TCR beta chain was observed in a study of blood T cell repertoires in COVID-19. Study as a whole: Both acute and convalescent COVID-19 samples were obtained from the United States, Italy and Spain.

Original processing methods: Amplification of reference gene primers was used by the study to estimate nucleated cell counts. The assay was immunoSEQ multiplex PCR, and TCRdb's table has in-frame clones only and misses some. The V and J calls and clone size are taken from that table; D and trimming were inferred from the DNA. The sample comprises more than 350,000 clones, more than 80% of which are singletons, and 3% rests with the top ten. Seattle patients were enrolled while actively infected and followed longitudinally. Germline V lookup: CDR1 SQVTM, CDR2 ANQGSEA. CDR3 length: 13 amino acids. V was shortened by 8 bases and J by 7 bases, with 18 bases between the two germline ends. This clone turned up a few times.

The sample comprised peripheral blood. The source of this sequence is a woman aged 30 to 39 with COVID-19, enrolled during active disease. The rearrangement links TRBV29-1 to TRBJ2-1; D unclear. CDR3 bases: TGCAGCTGCCCTCTGCATACAAGAAATGAGCAGTTCTTC. Translated, it gives CSCPLHTRNEQFF.